This T cell receptor (beta chain) came from a study of blood T cells in healthy people across ages. This CDR3 is built from 15 residues. A second roughly 6 to 12 cycle PCR used barcoded and J-beta primers. Each CDR3 protein gets one entry after TCRdb re-called the 5' RACE reads with MiXCR. The table has over 950,000 distinct CDR3 sequences, around two fifths seen once. The sequenced material came from blood. This TCR derives from a man aged 18 to 29 in good health. The rearrangement uses TRBV12-1 and TRBJ1-5; the table gives TRBD1 as D, unverified against the DNA. TRBV12-1 is a pseudogene segment. The DNA of the CDR3 is TGTGCCAGCAGCCCGGGACAGGGGGCCGGTCAGCCCCAGCATTTT. Translated: CASSPGQGAGQPQHF.